This T cell receptor (beta chain) comes out of a study of control samples from healthy donors and cancer patients. Profiling relied on immunoSEQ multiplex PCR, and the TCRdb table lists in-frame clones only, not all of them. The sample includes approximately 17,000 clones, 85% to 90% of them seen just once. This clone appeared once. Trimming removed 8 bases from V and 6 bases from J; junction bases left unmatched: 4. CDR1 and CDR2 (germline): LNHDA, SQIVND (reference sequence). This CDR3 is built from 12 residues. The sequence was obtained from a man aged 55 to 70 with head and neck cancer. The sample consisted of PBMCs. The chain combines TRBV19 with TRBJ1-1, with TRBD1 identical over 9 bases. CDR3 nucleotide sequence: TGTGCCAGTGGGACAGGGTACCCTGAAGCTTTCTTT. This translates into CASGTGYPEAFF.